The entry below describes one T cell receptor beta chain. These data originate in a study of T-cell reconstitution after alpha-beta-depleted transplantation in children. The V gene's germline CDR1 is MNHEY and CDR2 SVGEGT. V dropped 7 bases and J dropped 2; count of bases not matched to a gene: 4. The length of the CDR3 is 13 residues. Preparation of the TCRbeta library involved a method that used unique molecular identifiers. TCRdb reprocessed the PCR reads with MiXCR, giving one entry per CDR3 protein. In the table there are approximately 350,000 distinct CDR3 sequences, around a tenth of which are singletons.

The origin of this receptor is a human donor who donated a stem cell graft to a child with acute lymphoblastic leukemia. The V gene is TRBV6-2 or TRBV6-3, the J gene TRBJ2-5, with 7 positions matching TRBD2. Sequencing was performed on PBMCs from the stem cell graft donor, taken from the stem cell graft. CDR3 region: CASISAGQETQYF. CDR3 sequence (DNA): TGTGCCAGCATATCAGCGGGGCAAGAGACCCAGTACTTC.